These 7 T cell receptor beta chains were sequenced from one sample in a study of OX40 agonist ivuxolimab in advanced cancers. Some clones are missing from TCRdb's copy, which holds only in-frame ones; the method was immunoSEQ multiplex PCR. The table lists under 65,000 clones, approximately 90% of them singletons. The sequencing here drew on CD4+ or CD8+ T cells sorted from blood, taken in a trial of the OX40 agonist ivuxolimab. The receptors were sampled from an adult with an advanced solid tumor such as melanoma, head and neck, liver or kidney cancer.

V is TRBV6-6 and J is TRBJ1-1; D is unresolved. The V gene's germline CDR1 is MNHNY and CDR2 SVGAGI (reference sequence). The CDR3 consists of 14 residues. Trimming took 2 bases from V and 3 from J, leaving 10 bases between them. As DNA, the CDR3 is TGTGCCAGCAGTTACGGGGAGAGGGACACTGAAGCTTTCTTT. Protein sequence: CASSYGERDTEAFF.

This chain joins TRBV25-1 and TRBJ2-7; 8 nucleotides match TRBD1. V was pared by 2 bases and J by 4 bases, with 7 bases of the junction left unmatched. CDR3 length equals 15 residues. The V gene's germline CDR1 is MGHDK and CDR2 SYGVNS. CDR3 sequence (DNA): TGTGCCAGCAGTGAAGCCAACAGGGGGGTTTACGAGCAGTACTTC. As protein: CASSEANRGVYEQYF.

The chain has TRBV5-1 and TRBJ2-7; no firm D call. The CDR3 runs to 15 residues. Looked up from germline, CDR1 is SGHRS and CDR2 is YFSETQ. V was clipped by 0 bases and J by 1 base, with 11 bases between them. CDR3 in amino acids: CASSLARFGSYEQYF. CDR3 DNA sequence: TGCGCCAGCAGCTTGGCTAGGTTCGGGTCCTACGAGCAGTACTTC.

The chain recombines TRBV27 with TRBJ2-3, with D maybe TRBD2 (5 bases). This CDR3 region has 15 residues. Trimming left V 6 bases short and J 3 bases short, with 16 bases between. Germline V gene data show CDR1 as MNHEY and CDR2 as SMNVEV (reference sequence). The CDR3 region has the DNA TGTGCCAGCAGCCTGCGGGCCCAAGTGACAGATACGCAGTATTTT. Protein product: CASSLRAQVTDTQYF.

Concerning this clone itself: The sample contains more than one DNA sequence encoding this CDR3. This chain joins TRBV7-9 and TRBJ2-1; no reliable D call. From germline, CDR1 is SEHNR and CDR2 FQNEAQ (reference sequence). The CDR3 is 14 amino acids. The germline V and J ends were trimmed by 1 base and 0 bases, with 4 bases remaining between them. CDR3 protein: CASSLEGSYNEQFF. CDR3 bases: TGTGCCAGCAGCTTAGAGGGCTCCTACAATGAGCAGTTCTTC.

The chain is built from TRBV5-1 and TRBJ1-4, with D possibly TRBD1 on 6 matching bases. V was shortened by 4 bases and J by 7 bases, with 14 bases between the two germline ends. The germline CDR1 and CDR2 sequences are SGHRS and YFSETQ. The CDR3 loop spans 14 amino acids. DNA of the CDR3: TGCGCCAGCAGCACAACAGGGTACGGTGAAAAACTGTTTTTT. It encodes CASSTTGYGEKLFF.

This sequence joins TRBV27 and TRBJ1-2; D gene unclear. This CDR3 comprises 12 residues. CDR1 is MNHEY, CDR2 SMNVEV, per germline (reference sequence). V lost 2 bases and J 4 bases, leaving 5 bases between the germline ends. This chain's CDR3 is CASSLSLYGYTF. CDR3 sequence (DNA): TGTGCCAGCAGTTTAAGTCTCTATGGCTACACCTTC.